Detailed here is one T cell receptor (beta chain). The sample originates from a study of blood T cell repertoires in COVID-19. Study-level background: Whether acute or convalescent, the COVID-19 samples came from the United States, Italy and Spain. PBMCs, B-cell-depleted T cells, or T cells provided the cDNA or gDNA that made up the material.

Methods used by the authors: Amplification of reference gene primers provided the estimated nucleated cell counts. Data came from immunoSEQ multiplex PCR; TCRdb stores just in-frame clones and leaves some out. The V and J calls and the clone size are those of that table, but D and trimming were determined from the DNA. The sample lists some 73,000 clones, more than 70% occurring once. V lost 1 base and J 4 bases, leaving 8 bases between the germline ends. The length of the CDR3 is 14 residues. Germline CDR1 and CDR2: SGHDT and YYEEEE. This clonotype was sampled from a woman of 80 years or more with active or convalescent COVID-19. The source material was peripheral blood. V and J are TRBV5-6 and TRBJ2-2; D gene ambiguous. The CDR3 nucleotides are TGTGCCAGCAGCTTGATTCCCGGCACCGGGGAGCTGTTTTTT. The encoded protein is CASSLIPGTGELFF.